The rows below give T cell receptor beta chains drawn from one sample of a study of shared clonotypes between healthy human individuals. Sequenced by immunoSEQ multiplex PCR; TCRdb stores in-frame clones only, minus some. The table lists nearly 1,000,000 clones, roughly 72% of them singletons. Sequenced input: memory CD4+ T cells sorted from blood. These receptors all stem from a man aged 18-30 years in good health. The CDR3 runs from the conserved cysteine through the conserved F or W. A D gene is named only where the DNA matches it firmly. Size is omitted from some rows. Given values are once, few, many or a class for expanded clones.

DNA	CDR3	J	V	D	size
TGCGCCAGCAGAACTCAAGAGACCCAGTACTTC	CASRTQETQYF	TRBJ2-5	TRBV5-1	-	-
TGTGCCATCAGGGGCCCCCAATCCTACGAGCAGTACTTC	CAIRGPQSYEQYF	TRBJ2-7	TRBV10-3	-	-
TGTGCCAGGTGGTGGGGGCGGTGGGACGCCAAAAACATTCAGTACTTC	CARWWGRWDAKNIQYF	TRBJ2-4	TRBV5-3	-	-
TGTGCCAGCAGTGACCACCACAATGAGCAGTTCTTC	CASSDHHNEQFF	TRBJ2-1	TRBV6-1	-	-
TGTGCCAGCAGCCTAAGACAGGGGGCCACCGGGGAGCTGTTTTTT	CASSLRQGATGELFF	TRBJ2-2	TRBV11-2	TRBD1	-
TGTGCCAGCAGACCCCAGACTAGCATAGATACGCAGTATTTT	CASRPQTSIDTQYF	TRBJ2-3	TRBV6-1	TRBD2	-
TGTGCCTGTCTCGTCGGACGGGGGGAGACCCAGTACTTC	CACLVGRGETQYF	TRBJ2-5	TRBV30	-	once
TGTGCCAGCAGTCCCGGGACAGGGGCTAATTCACCCCTCCACTTT	CASSPGTGANSPLHF	TRBJ1-6	TRBV27	TRBD1	-
TGTGCCAGTGGGACGCGGGACAGGGACGAGCAGTACTTC	CASGTRDRDEQYF	TRBJ2-7	TRBV6-1	TRBD1	few
TGTGCCAGCAGCCCACGACAGGGAATCTATGGCTACACCTTC	CASSPRQGIYGYTF	TRBJ1-2	TRBV7-2	TRBD1	-
TGTGCCAGCAGCTTGCGGACAGGGGAGAACACTGAAGCTTTCTTT	CASSLRTGENTEAFF	TRBJ1-1	TRBV5-6	TRBD1	-
TGTGCCAGCAGCTTCTCGATAAAGGCGGGAGATACGCAGTATTTT	CASSFSIKAGDTQYF	TRBJ2-3	TRBV11-2	-	-
TGCAGCGTGAGGGGAGGAGGGGGAAACACCATATATTTT	CSVRGGGGNTIYF	TRBJ1-3	TRBV29-1	-	few
TGTGCCAGCAGCTCCTTTGGGACACCATACAATGAGCAGTTCTTC	CASSSFGTPYNEQFF	TRBJ2-1	TRBV7-6	-	-
TGTGCCCTTAGCGAGGGGGGGGCTTACGAGCAGTACTTC	CALSEGGAYEQYF	TRBJ2-7	TRBV10-3	-	-
TGTGCCAGTAGTACGGGGAACATTCAGTACTTC	CASSTGNIQYF	TRBJ2-4	TRBV19	-	-
TGTGCCAGCAGCCTCAGACTAGCGGGAGGCTCCTACAATGAGCAGTTCTTC	CASSLRLAGGSYNEQFF	TRBJ2-1	TRBV7-2	TRBD2	few
TGTGCCAGCAGAGCCGAGGGCCGAGCAATGGATACGCAGTATTTT	CASRAEGRAMDTQYF	TRBJ2-3	TRBV2	-	-
TGCGCCAGCGGGGGACAGGGGTCGGAGACCCAGTACTTC	CASGGQGSETQYF	TRBJ2-5	TRBV10-2	TRBD1	-
TGCGCCAGCAGCCAAGAAGGGGGCGGCACTGAAGCTTTCTTT	CASSQEGGGTEAFF	TRBJ1-1	TRBV4-1	TRBD1	-
TGTGCCACCAATGTTGGGGTGGGCACCGGGGAGCTGTTTTTT	CATNVGVGTGELFF	TRBJ2-2	TRBV10-3	-	-
TGTGCCAGCTCACCACCTATGGCGATCACGAACACTGAAGCTTTCTTT	CASSPPMAITNTEAFF	TRBJ1-1	TRBV18	-	-
TGTGCCAGCAGCTTCCAAAGGTACGAGCAGTACTTC	CASSFQRYEQYF	TRBJ2-7	TRBV11-2	-	-
TGCGCCAGCAGCTTGGAACGTCAGGGAGGCTACACCTTC	CASSLERQGGYTF	TRBJ1-2	TRBV5-1	-	-
TGTGCCAGCACCCTCGACAGGATGAGCTCCTACGAGCAGTACTTC	CASTLDRMSSYEQYF	TRBJ2-7	TRBV11-2	-	-